Below are 5 T cell receptor beta chains sequenced from a single sample in a study of CXCR3-negative and CXCR3-positive naive CD8 T cells. Overall study results and limits: TRB CDR3 hydrophobicity was greater in CXCR3-positive naive cells than in CXCR3-negative naive cells.

The TRB libraries of cDNA were built by UMI-labeled 5' RACE. TCRdb reworked the 5' RACE reads into one entry per CDR3 protein, no DNA. This table holds some 150,000 distinct CDR3 sequences. For these receptors, no antigen is known. The sequenced sample was naive CXCR3+ CD8+ T cells from blood. Subset reported: CD45RO-CCR7+CD27+CD95- naive CD8+ T cells expressing CXCR3 (TNR3+). Every receptor here comes from a human donor in good health. Some clones in this sample may be carry-over from other donors' samples.

This CDR3 reads CASSFSGSPEQYF. The chain couples TRBV7-2 to TRBJ2-7. Looked up from germline, CDR1 is SGHTA and CDR2 is FQGNSA. The CDR3 length is 13 residues.

The CDR3 here is CASMRGPEAFF. The J gene is TRBJ1-1, the V gene TRBV7-8; TCRdb lists TRBD1, though no DNA is available to test this call. The CDR3 length is 11 residues. The germline V gene has CDR1 SGHVS and CDR2 FQNEAQ. Combining the CDR3 with reference TRBV7-8 and TRBJ1-1 gives the whole variable domain GAGVSQSPRYKVAKRGQDVALRCDPISGHVSLFWYQQALGQGPEFLTYFQNEAQLDKSGLPSDRFFAERPEGSVSTLKIQRTQQEDSAVYLCASMRGPEAFFGQGTRLTVV.

The chain has TRBV19 and TRBJ2-1. The CDR3 length is 13 residues. Germline V gene data show CDR1 as LNHDA and CDR2 as SQIVND (reference sequence). The CDR3 region is CASSGRAYNEQFF.

The chain links TRBV5-6 to TRBJ2-7; TCRdb lists TRBD1, though no DNA is available to test this call. The germline V gene has CDR1 SGHDT and CDR2 YYEEEE. The CDR3 sequence is 13 residues long. The CDR3 is CASSLWGQSLQYF.

This chain uses TRBV7-8 with TRBJ1-5; TCRdb reports TRBD1, a call that lacks DNA to check it against. This CDR3 region has 16 residues. Germline CDR1 reads SGHVS; CDR2 reads FQNEAQ. The CDR3: CASSNNPGQGDQPQHF.